What follows describes a single TCR beta chain. The sample comes from a study of T cells expressing NK-cell markers. Study overall: Sorted CD3+CD56-NKG2C+, CD3+CD56+NKG2C- and CD3+CD56+NKG2C+ T cells were the source of the TCR beta repertoires.

This CDR3 comprises 20 residues. TCRdb re-called the 5' RACE reads and shows each CDR3 protein once, DNA omitted. Its table records hundreds of thousands of distinct CDR3 sequences. Sequenced sample: blood T cells: a sorted CD56 or NKG2C T cell subset, CD4+ or CD8+ T cells, or bulk PBMC T cells (not recorded which). This sequence was found in a man aged 18-30 years in good health. This chain links TRBV12-3 or TRBV12-4 with TRBJ2-2; TCRdb calls TRBD2, which cannot be checked without DNA. CDR3 amino acids: CASSFQGFTTSGRYTGELFF.